This TCR beta chain was captured in a study of shared clonotypes between healthy human individuals. The V end lost 1 base, the J end lost 0 bases, and 6 bases lay between the germline ends. Germline V gives CDR1 MNHEY, CDR2 SMNVEV (reference sequence). The CDR3 length is 15 residues. The protocol was immunoSEQ multiplex PCR, while the TCRdb copy is restricted to in-frame clones and leaves out a portion. This table holds about 600,000 clones, approximately 97% found once. Sample: naive CD4+ T cells sorted from blood. This sample's subset: CD45RA+ positively selected. The sequence derives from a woman aged 25 to 39 in good health. The gene calls are TRBV27 and TRBJ1-4; D ambiguous. The CDR3 sequence is CASSLYGATNEKLFF. Written as DNA, the CDR3 is TGTGCCAGCAGTTTATACGGTGCAACTAATGAAAAACTGTTTTTT. The complete variable domain, with remaining parts taken from reference TRBV27 and TRBJ1-4, reads EAQVTQNPRYLITVTGKKLTVTCSQNMNHEYMSWYRQDPGLGLRQIYYSMNVEVTDKGDVPEGYKVSRKEKRNFPLILESPSPNQTSLYFCASSLYGATNEKLFFGSGTQLSVL.